This TCR beta chain is drawn from a study of somatic mutations in cytotoxic T cells in rheumatoid arthritis. CDR1 MDHEN and CDR2 SYDVKM come from the germline V gene. This CDR3 has 11 residues. V lost 11 bases and J 9 bases, leaving 11 bases between the germline ends. This clone was observed a few times. Sequencing was performed with immunoSEQ multiplex PCR; in TCRdb, only in-frame clones are kept and a portion is missing. The sample holds around 4,200 clones; about 79% are singletons and the top ten take around 7%. This chain joins TRBV28 and TRBJ1-6; D gene uncertain. Sequenced material: CD8+ T cells sorted from blood. This sequence originates from an adult with rheumatoid arthritis. This CDR3 reads CACQRGSPLHF. The CDR3 coding sequence is TGTGCCTGCCAACGGGGTTCACCCCTCCACTTT.